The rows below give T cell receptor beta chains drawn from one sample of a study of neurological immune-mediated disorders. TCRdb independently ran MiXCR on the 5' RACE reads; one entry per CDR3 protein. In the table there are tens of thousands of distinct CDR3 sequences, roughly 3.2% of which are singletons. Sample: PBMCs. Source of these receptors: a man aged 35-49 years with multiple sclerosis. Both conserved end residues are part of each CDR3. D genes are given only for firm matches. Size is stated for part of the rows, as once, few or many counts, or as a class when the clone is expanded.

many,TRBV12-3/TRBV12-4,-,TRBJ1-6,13,TGTGCCAGCGGGCGCCAGCCGCGGTCACCCCTCCACTTT,CASGRQPRSPLHF
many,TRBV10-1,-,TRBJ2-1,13,TGCGCCAGCAGTGCTGATTTAATCGGGGAGCAGTTCTTC,CASSADLIGEQFF
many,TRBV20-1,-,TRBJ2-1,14,TGCAGTGCTAGGATTCCCAACGGGGCGAATGAGCAGTTCTTC,CSARIPNGANEQFF
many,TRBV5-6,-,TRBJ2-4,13,TGTGCCAGCAGCTTTGGAACAGAGGACATTCAGTACTTC,CASSFGTEDIQYF
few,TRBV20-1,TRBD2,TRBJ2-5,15,TGCAGTGCTCCCCGACTAGCGGGGGCCCAAGAGACCCAGTACTTC,CSAPRLAGAQETQYF
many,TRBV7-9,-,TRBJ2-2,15,TGTGCCAGCAGCTCGCAGACAGATACCACCGGGGAGCTGTTTTTT,CASSSQTDTTGELFF
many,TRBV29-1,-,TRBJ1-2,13,TGCAGCGCCGCCCGGGTGTTCGGGGATGGCTACACCTTC,CSAARVFGDGYTF
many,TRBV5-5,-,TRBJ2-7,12,TGTGCCAGCAGCTTACAGGGCGACGAGCAGTACTTC,CASSLQGDEQYF
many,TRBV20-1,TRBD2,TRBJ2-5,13,TGCAGTGCGTTTAGCGGGAGGGCGGAGACCCAGTACTTC,CSAFSGRAETQYF
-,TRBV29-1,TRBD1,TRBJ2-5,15,TGCAGCGTTGTCGACCTACAGGGGGCCCAAGAGACCCAGTACTTC,CSVVDLQGAQETQYF
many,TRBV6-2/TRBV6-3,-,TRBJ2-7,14,TGTGCCAGCAGTTACTGGTCGGAGATGAGCGAGCAGTACTTC,CASSYWSEMSEQYF
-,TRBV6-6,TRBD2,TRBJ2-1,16,TGTGCCAGCACCTTAGCGGGGGGAGTGTCCTACAATGAGCAGTTCTTC,CASTLAGGVSYNEQFF
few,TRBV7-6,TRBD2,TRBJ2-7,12,TGTGACAGCAGCACCAGGACTAGCGAGCAGTACTTC,CDSSTRTSEQYF
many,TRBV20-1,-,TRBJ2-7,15,TGCAGTGCTAGGGCGGCTAGCGCGAGCTCCTACGAGCAGTACTTC,CSARAASASSYEQYF
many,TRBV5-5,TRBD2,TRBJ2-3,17,TGTGCCAGCACCCCCCTGCCTAGCGGAGACTACACAGATACGCAGTATTTT,CASTPLPSGDYTDTQYF
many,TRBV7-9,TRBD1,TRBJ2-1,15,TGTGCCAGCAGTTCCGGGACAGGGGGGAGGAATGAGCAGTTCTTC,CASSSGTGGRNEQFF
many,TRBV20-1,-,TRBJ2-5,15,TGCAGTGCTAGATCGTTAGCGGCCGCCCAAGAGACCCAGTACTTC,CSARSLAAAQETQYF
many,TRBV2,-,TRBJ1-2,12,TGTGCCAGCAGTGAAGCCTCCTATGGCTACACCTTC,CASSEASYGYTF
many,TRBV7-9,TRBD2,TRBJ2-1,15,TGTGCCAGCAGCCCCGGGACTAGCGGGATCAATGAGCAGTTCTTC,CASSPGTSGINEQFF
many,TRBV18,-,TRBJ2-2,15,TGTGCCAGCTCACCACGGAGAGCGAACACCGGGGAGCTGTTTTTT,CASSPRRANTGELFF
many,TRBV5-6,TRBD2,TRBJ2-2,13,TGTGCCAGCAGCATGGGAGGGGCCCGGGAGCTGTTTTTT,CASSMGGARELFF
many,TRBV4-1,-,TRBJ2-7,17,TGCGCCAGCAGCCAAGACCCTTTCCGGGACGGCTCCTACGAGCAGTACTTC,CASSQDPFRDGSYEQYF
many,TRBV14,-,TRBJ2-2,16,TGTGCCAGCAGCCAAGGTAGCCCCGGGACTTTCGGGGAGCTGTTTTTT,CASSQGSPGTFGELFF
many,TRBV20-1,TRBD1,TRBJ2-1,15,TGCAGTGCTAGTCGGTCGGGCATACAGGGGCCTGAGCAGTTCTTC,CSASRSGIQGPEQFF
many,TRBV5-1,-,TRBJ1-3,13,TGCGCCAGCAGCCGGGACTCTGGAAACACCATATATTTT,CASSRDSGNTIYF
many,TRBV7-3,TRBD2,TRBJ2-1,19,TGTGCCAGCAGCCCTCTGGGTAGCGGGACGAGGAGCTCCTACAATGAGCAGTTCTTC,CASSPLGSGTRSSYNEQFF
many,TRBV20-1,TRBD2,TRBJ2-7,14,TGCAGTGCTAGAGTGGCTAGCGGGACCTACGAGCAGTACTTC,CSARVASGTYEQYF
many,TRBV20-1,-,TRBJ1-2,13,TGCAGTGCACACGCGAAATATAACTATGGCTACACCTTC,CSAHAKYNYGYTF